One sample yielded the 26 T cell receptor beta chains listed below, sequenced in a study of vaccination and CD4 T cells after COVID-19. Their antigen targets remain unknown. Indicated treatment: approximately 11-day PBMC culture with coronavirus spike peptide pools or control peptides (ViraFEST assay). Once obtained from cultured CD4+ T cells, the DNA was sequenced using the Oncomine TCR Beta short-read assay. MiXCR, run by TCRdb on the PCR reads, gives a single entry per CDR3 protein. Here the sample spans about 4,000 distinct CDR3 sequences, 16% being singletons. The sequenced sample consisted of CD4+ T cells from blood, cultured in vitro. The source is a human donor who had recovered from COVID-19.

This sequence joins TRBV6-1 and TRBJ2-2, with TRBD1 identical over 9 bases. V was pared by 7 bases and J by 7 bases, with 7 bases of the junction left unmatched. CDR3 size: 14 residues. The germline V gene encodes CDR1 MNHNS and CDR2 SASEGT. The DNA for the CDR3 is TGTGCCAGCACCGAGACAGGGGGTATCGGGGAGCTGTTTTTT. Residues: CASTETGGIGELFF.

By share, this clonotype counts as large (0.1 to 1%). The chain is built from TRBV7-9 and TRBJ2-5; 7 bases agree with TRBD2. The CDR3 totals 15 residues. Germline lookup yields CDR1 SEHNR and CDR2 FQNEAQ (reference sequence). The V and J ends lost 1 base and 1 base, in that order; junction bases with no gene match: 3. This CDR3 reads CASSLGGGPQETQYF. CDR3 nucleotide sequence: TGTGCCAGCAGCTTAGGCGGGGGACCCCAAGAGACCCAGTACTTC.

This clonotype was recorded a few times. The rearrangement uses TRBV2 and TRBJ2-2; D remains ambiguous. Germline V gene lookup returns CDR1 SNHLY and CDR2 FYNNEI. V gave up 5 bases and J gave up 6 bases, with 4 bases separating them. This CDR3 is built from 11 residues. CDR3 bases: TGTGCCAGCAGTATATCCGGGGAGCTGTTTTTT. Amino acid sequence: CASSISGELFF.

This rearrangement joins TRBV9 to TRBJ1-2, with D possibly TRBD1 on 6 matching bases. This CDR3 comprises 11 residues. CDR1 and CDR2 from the germline V gene are SGDLS and YYNGEE. Between the trimmed V and J ends, which lost 4 bases and 7 bases, there was a span of 8 bases. CDR3 nucleotide sequence: TGTGCCAGCAGCACAGGGTTTGGCTACACCTTC. This gives the protein CASSTGFGYTF.

The chain couples TRBV5-4 to TRBJ1-2, with 7 nucleotides matching TRBD1. The germline V gene encodes CDR1 SGHNT and CDR2 YYREEE (reference sequence). CDR3 length: 15 residues. J was trimmed by 4 bases and V by 1 base; bases with no gene match: 7. DNA of the CDR3: TGTGCCAGCAGCTTGACCGGGCGACAGGGCTATGGCTACACCTTC. Translating it yields CASSLTGRQGYGYTF.

This clonotype was detected a few times. This chain links TRBV6-1 with TRBJ2-2; D ambiguous. Deletions cut 6 bases from V and 8 bases from J, with 10 bases between. Germline lookup yields CDR1 MNHNS and CDR2 SASEGT. The CDR3 is 12 residues long. The CDR3 loop is CASSRQRGELFF. In DNA, the CDR3 is TGTGCCAGCAGCCGCCAGAGGGGGGAGCTGTTTTTT.

This clonotype was picked up a small number of times. The chain has TRBV18 and TRBJ2-7; 9 bases align to TRBD1. V was pared by 3 bases and J by 6 bases, with 9 bases of the junction left unmatched. The germline V gene has CDR1 KGHSH and CDR2 LQKENI. CDR3 length: 15 amino acids. CDR3 sequence: CASSPRTGVLSEQYF. CDR3 sequence (DNA): TGTGCCAGCTCACCTCGGACAGGGGTCCTCTCCGAGCAGTACTTC.

The chain carries TRBV5-6 and TRBJ1-1; a weak D match, TRBD1 (5 bases). The CDR3 extends over 13 amino acids. V lost 4 bases, J lost 4 bases, and 11 bases lay in between. Germline V lookup: CDR1 SGHDT, CDR2 YYEEEE. The CDR3 region is CASSGRAGTEAFF. The CDR3 nucleotides are TGTGCCAGCAGCGGCAGGGCTGGCACTGAAGCTTTCTTT. Filled out from reference TRBV5-6 and TRBJ1-1, the complete variable domain reads DAGVTQSPTHLIKTRGQQVTLRCSPKSGHDTVSWYQQALGQGPQFIFQYYEEEERQRGNFPDRFSGHQFPNYSSELNVNALLLGDSALYLCASSGRAGTEAFFGQGTRLTVV.

This clonotype has a handful of counts. The rearrangement joins TRBV6-1 to TRBJ2-1; D might be TRBD2 (5 bases). Germline V gives CDR1 MNHNS, CDR2 SASEGT. Trimming shortened V by 1 base and J by 6 bases, and 13 bases separated the two germline ends. CDR3 size: 15 residues. This chain's CDR3 is CASSEVDGISNEQFF. CDR3 sequence (DNA): TGTGCCAGCAGTGAAGTGGACGGGATATCCAATGAGCAGTTCTTC.

This clonotype is labeled medium-sized. The rearrangement uses TRBV20-1 and TRBJ1-6; TRBD1 matches at 8 bases. Germline V gene lookup returns CDR1 DFQATT and CDR2 SNEGSKA (reference sequence). This CDR3 comprises 15 residues. The J segment lost 3 bases and the V segment lost 4 bases, leaving 5 bases of the junction unmatched. The CDR3 here is CSANYRGNYNSPLHF. The CDR3 DNA sequence: TGCAGTGCTAATTACAGGGGGAACTATAATTCACCCCTCCACTTT.

In this sample, this clonotype turned up a few times. The chain uses TRBV7-8 and TRBJ2-7, with 7 bases matching TRBD2. With V trimmed by 3 bases and J by 2 bases, 7 bases remained unmatched. Germline assignment: CDR1 SGHVS and CDR2 FQNEAQ. The CDR3 is 15 residues long. The CDR3 coding sequence is TGTGCCAGCAGCTTTAGGGAGGGTTCTGCCTACGAGCAGTACTTC. It specifies CASSFREGSAYEQYF.

This clonotype is judged medium-sized (0.01 to 0.1%). The chain employs TRBV24-1 and TRBJ2-1; D possibly corresponds to TRBD1 (7 bases). Trimming stripped 4 bases from V and 8 bases from J, with 14 bases between. Germline assignment: CDR1 KGHDR and CDR2 SFDVKD. The CDR3 length is 14 residues. In DNA form, the CDR3 reads TGTGCCACCAGTGACCCCGCCAGGGGGGATGAGCAGTTCTTC. It is translated as CATSDPARGDEQFF.

This clonotype is labeled as medium-sized (0.01 to 0.1%). The V call is TRBV7-2, the J call TRBJ2-1, with 12 bases that match TRBD2. Trimming removed 1 base from V and 14 bases from J; junction bases left unmatched: 9. This CDR3 is built from 15 residues. The germline CDR1 and CDR2 sequences are SGHTA and FQGNSA. Written as DNA, the CDR3 is TGTGCCAGCAGCTTAGACCCTAGCGGGGGGGCCCTAGAGTTCTTC. Protein: CASSLDPSGGALEFF.

This clonotype is medium-sized. The CDR3 nucleotides read TGCAGTGCTTTGGGACAGGGAATAAATCAGCCCCAGCATTTT. Translated, it gives CSALGQGINQPQHF. The J gene is TRBJ1-5, the V gene TRBV20-1; 9 nucleotides match TRBD1. The CDR3 loop spans 14 amino acids. Germline trimming cut 5 bases from V and 4 bases from J; bases unmatched to any gene: 6. The germline CDR1 and CDR2 sequences are DFQATT and SNEGSKA (reference sequence).

The chain links TRBV9 to TRBJ2-2; no clear D. V was shortened by 0 bases and J by 4 bases, with 4 bases between the two germline ends. CDR1 SGDLS and CDR2 YYNGEE come from the germline V gene. The CDR3 length is 13 residues. The CDR3 coding sequence is TGTGCCAGCAGCGTAGGGGGCACCGGGGAGCTGTTTTTT. It yields the protein CASSVGGTGELFF.

The V gene is TRBV20-1, the J gene TRBJ1-1; weak D call: TRBD1 (5 bases). V was cut by 6 bases and J by 6 bases, with 20 bases left in between. The V gene's germline CDR1 is DFQATT and CDR2 SNEGSKA (reference sequence). This CDR3 has 14 residues. The CDR3 protein is CSAKTTGGSAEAFF. DNA of the CDR3: TGCAGTGCCAAGACGACCGGGGGAAGTGCTGAAGCTTTCTTT.

This clonotype has only a few counts. The chain carries TRBV5-1 and TRBJ1-1, with a tentative D call TRBD1 (5 bases). The germline V and J ends were trimmed by 0 bases and 0 bases, with 6 bases remaining between them. The germline CDR1 and CDR2 sequences are SGHRS and YFSETQ. This CDR3 has 14 residues. In DNA form, the CDR3 reads TGCGCCAGCAGCTTGGCAGGGATGAACACTGAAGCTTTCTTT. Its protein is CASSLAGMNTEAFF.

The V call is TRBV6-5, the J call TRBJ2-1, with D maybe TRBD1 (6 bases). This CDR3 spans 16 amino acids. V lost 4 bases, J lost 7 bases, and 20 bases lay in between. Germline lookup yields CDR1 MNHEY and CDR2 SVGAGI. CDR3 residues: CASSSATTRDKNEQFF. CDR3 sequence (DNA): TGTGCCAGCAGTTCCGCGACTACTCGGGACAAGAATGAGCAGTTCTTC.

This chain links TRBV6-1 with TRBJ2-7; D possibly uses TRBD1 or TRBD2 (7 bases each). Germline loops: CDR1 MNHNS, CDR2 SASEGT. V was pared by 6 bases and J by 2 bases, with 20 bases between. The CDR3 has 16 amino acids. CDR3 DNA sequence: TGTGCCAGCAGAGGAGGGGAGGGGGCAGGACCCTACGAGCAGTACTTC. Its protein is CASRGGEGAGPYEQYF.

The chain uses TRBV7-9 and TRBJ2-1; TRBD1 matches at 10 bases. The CDR3 has 15 residues. Germline V gives CDR1 SEHNR, CDR2 FQNEAQ (reference sequence). The trim removed 5 bases at V and 4 bases at J, leaving 5 bases unmatched. The CDR3: CASSKDRGQYNEQFF. DNA for the CDR3: TGTGCCAGCAGCAAAGACAGGGGGCAGTACAATGAGCAGTTCTTC.

This chain uses TRBV7-9 with TRBJ2-2; D is undetermined. Germline CDR1 is SEHNR and CDR2 is FQNEAQ (reference sequence). V was clipped by 3 bases and J by 6 bases, with 11 bases between them. This CDR3 has 14 residues. The CDR3 DNA sequence: TGTGCCAGCAGCTTTGTAGATAGGGCCGGGGAGCTGTTTTTT. It codes for CASSFVDRAGELFF.

J is TRBJ1-1 and V is TRBV12-3 or TRBV12-4, with TRBD1 identical over 10 bases. The CDR3 runs to 15 residues. V lost 6 bases and J lost 10; bases outside the gene matches: 14. The CDR3 DNA is TGTGCCAGCAGCCTTACACCGGGACAGGGGATCGGAGCTTTCTTT. Its protein product is CASSLTPGQGIGAFF.

V usage is TRBV6-1 and J usage is TRBJ1-2; D is unresolved. The ends were cut back, 7 bases at V and 3 bases at J, with 18 bases in the middle. From germline, CDR1 is MNHNS and CDR2 SASEGT. The CDR3 runs to 15 residues. The CDR3 loop reads CASTILTGSHYGYTF. The CDR3 bases are TGTGCCAGCACAATACTAACCGGGAGTCACTATGGCTACACCTTC.

The chain has TRBV19 and TRBJ2-5; 8 bases map to TRBD2. The V gene end was trimmed by 10 bases and the J gene end by 1 base; junction bases not matched to a gene: 8. Germline CDR1 is LNHDA and CDR2 is SQIVND (reference sequence). CDR3 size: 14 residues. In DNA form, the CDR3 reads TGTGCCACTAAAGGGAGCGGGGGCCAAGAGACCCAGTACTTC. It translates to CATKGSGGQETQYF.

This clonotype qualifies as medium-sized. The chain couples TRBV19 to TRBJ1-5; D is undetermined. The CDR3 loop spans 14 amino acids. Germline values: CDR1 LNHDA, CDR2 SQIVND (reference sequence). The V gene lost 4 bases and the J gene lost 4 bases, with 11 bases spanning the gap. The CDR3 DNA sequence: TGTGCCAGTAGTACCCCGGCCTTTAATCAGCCCCAGCATTTT. It encodes CASSTPAFNQPQHF.

The rearrangement joins TRBV30 to TRBJ1-1; D is unresolved. The CDR3 runs 13 residues. Looked up from germline, CDR1 is GTSNPN and CDR2 is SVGIG (reference sequence). Trimming pared 4 bases from V and 2 bases from J, leaving 11 bases between. CDR3 DNA sequence: TGTGCCTGGACCGTGGGTCCAAACACTGAAGCTTTCTTT. Protein: CAWTVGPNTEAFF.